Included here is one T cell receptor beta chain sequence, with context. Germline V CDR1 and CDR2: SGHTA, FQGNSA. This CDR3 spans 15 amino acids. The V end lost 6 bases, the J end lost 2 bases, and 17 bases lay between the germline ends. The entry originates in a study of blood T cell repertoires in COVID-19. Original processing methods: Reference gene primer amplification gave estimated nucleated cell counts. Clones were sequenced by immunoSEQ multiplex PCR, and TCRdb holds only the in-frame ones, with some missing. D and trimming were read from the DNA, whereas the V and J calls and clone size are those reported in that table. The sample lists over 150,000 clones; around nine tenths were seen once.

The rearrangement links TRBV7-2 to TRBJ2-7, with D tentatively TRBD1 (6 bases). The sample was peripheral blood. The origin of this receptor is a man in his sixties with COVID-19, enrolled during active disease. The CDR3 DNA reads TGTGCCAGCAGGCCCCGGGACATATTAGCCTACGAGCAGTACTTC. As protein: CASRPRDILAYEQYF.